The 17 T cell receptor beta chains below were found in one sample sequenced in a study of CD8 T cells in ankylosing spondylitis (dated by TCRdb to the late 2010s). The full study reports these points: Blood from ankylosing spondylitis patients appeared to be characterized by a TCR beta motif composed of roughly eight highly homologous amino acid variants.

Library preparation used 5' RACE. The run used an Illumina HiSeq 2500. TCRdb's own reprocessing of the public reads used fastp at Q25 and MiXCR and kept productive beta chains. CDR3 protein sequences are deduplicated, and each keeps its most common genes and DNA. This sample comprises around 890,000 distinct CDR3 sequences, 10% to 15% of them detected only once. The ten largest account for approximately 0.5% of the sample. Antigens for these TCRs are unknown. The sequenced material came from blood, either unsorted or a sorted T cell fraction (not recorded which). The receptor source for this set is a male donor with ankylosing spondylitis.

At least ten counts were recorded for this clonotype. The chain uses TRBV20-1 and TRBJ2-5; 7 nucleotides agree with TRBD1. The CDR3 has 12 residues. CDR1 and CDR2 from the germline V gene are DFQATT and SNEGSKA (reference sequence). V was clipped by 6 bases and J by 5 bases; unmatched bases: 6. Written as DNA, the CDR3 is TGCAGTGCCCCCGACAGGGATGAGACCCAGTACTTC. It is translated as CSAPDRDETQYF.

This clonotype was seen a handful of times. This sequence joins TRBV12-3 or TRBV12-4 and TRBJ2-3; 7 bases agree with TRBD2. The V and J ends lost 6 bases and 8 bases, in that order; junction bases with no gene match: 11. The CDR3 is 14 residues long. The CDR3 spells CASSQLAGAFTQYF. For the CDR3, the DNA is TGTGCCAGCAGCCAATTAGCGGGTGCCTTTACGCAGTATTTT.

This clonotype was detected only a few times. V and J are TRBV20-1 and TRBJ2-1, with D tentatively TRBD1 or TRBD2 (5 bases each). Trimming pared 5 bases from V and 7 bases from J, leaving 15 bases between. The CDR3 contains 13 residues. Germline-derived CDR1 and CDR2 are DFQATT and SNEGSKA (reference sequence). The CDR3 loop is CSAQRGTENEQFF. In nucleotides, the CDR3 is TGCAGTGCTCAGCGTGGGACGGAAAATGAGCAGTTCTTC.

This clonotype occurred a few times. As DNA, the CDR3 is TGCGCCAGCAAGTTCGGGTGGGGCATCGACAATGAGCAGTTCTTC. Translating gives CASKFGWGIDNEQFF. This chain links TRBV5-1 with TRBJ2-1, with D maybe TRBD1 (5 bases). This CDR3 comprises 15 residues. Per germline, CDR1 SGHRS and CDR2 YFSETQ. With 6 bases removed from V and 5 bases from J, the gap between germline ends came to 18 bases.

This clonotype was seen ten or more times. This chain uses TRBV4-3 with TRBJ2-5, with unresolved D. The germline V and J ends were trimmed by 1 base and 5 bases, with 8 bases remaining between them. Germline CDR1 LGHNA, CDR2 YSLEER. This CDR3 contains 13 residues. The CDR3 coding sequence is TGCGCCAGCAGCCAAGGCCTAGGGGAGACCCAGTACTTC. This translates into CASSQGLGETQYF.

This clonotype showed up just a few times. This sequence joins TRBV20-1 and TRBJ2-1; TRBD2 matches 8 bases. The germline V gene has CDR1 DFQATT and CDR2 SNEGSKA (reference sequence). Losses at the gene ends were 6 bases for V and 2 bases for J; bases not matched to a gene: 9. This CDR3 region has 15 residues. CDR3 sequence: CSAASGWEAYNEQFF. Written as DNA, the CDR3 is TGCAGTGCGGCTAGCGGGTGGGAAGCCTACAATGAGCAGTTCTTC.

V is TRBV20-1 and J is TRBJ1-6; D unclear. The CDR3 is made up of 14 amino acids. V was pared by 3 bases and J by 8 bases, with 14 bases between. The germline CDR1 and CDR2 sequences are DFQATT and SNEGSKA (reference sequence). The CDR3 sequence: CSASVRAGDSPLHF. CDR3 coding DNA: TGCAGTGCTAGTGTGAGGGCTGGGGATTCACCCCTCCACTTT.

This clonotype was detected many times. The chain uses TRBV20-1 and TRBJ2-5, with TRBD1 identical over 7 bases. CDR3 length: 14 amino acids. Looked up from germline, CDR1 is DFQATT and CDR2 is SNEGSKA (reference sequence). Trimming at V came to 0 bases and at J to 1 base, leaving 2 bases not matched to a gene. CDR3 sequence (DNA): TGCAGTGCTAGAGATTGGGACAGCCAAGAGACCCAGTACTTC. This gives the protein CSARDWDSQETQYF.

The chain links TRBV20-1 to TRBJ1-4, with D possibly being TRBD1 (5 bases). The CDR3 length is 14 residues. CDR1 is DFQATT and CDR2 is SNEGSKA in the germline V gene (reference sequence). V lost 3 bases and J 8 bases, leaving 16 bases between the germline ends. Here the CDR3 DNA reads TGCAGTGCTAGCTTGTTTGGGGACTACGAAAAACTGTTTTTT. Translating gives CSASLFGDYEKLFF.

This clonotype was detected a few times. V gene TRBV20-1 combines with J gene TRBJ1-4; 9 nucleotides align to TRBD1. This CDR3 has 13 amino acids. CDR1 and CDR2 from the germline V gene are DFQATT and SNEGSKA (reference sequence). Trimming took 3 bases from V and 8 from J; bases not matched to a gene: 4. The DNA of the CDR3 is TGCAGTGCTAGGACAGGGGGTAGCGAAAAACTGTTTTTT. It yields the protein CSARTGGSEKLFF.

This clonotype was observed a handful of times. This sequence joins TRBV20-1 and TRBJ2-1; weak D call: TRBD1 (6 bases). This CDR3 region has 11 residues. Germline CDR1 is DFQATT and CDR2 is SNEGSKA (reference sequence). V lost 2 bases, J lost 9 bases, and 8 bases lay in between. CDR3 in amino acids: CSARRQVEQFF. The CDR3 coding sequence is TGCAGTGCTAGACGACAGGTTGAGCAGTTCTTC.

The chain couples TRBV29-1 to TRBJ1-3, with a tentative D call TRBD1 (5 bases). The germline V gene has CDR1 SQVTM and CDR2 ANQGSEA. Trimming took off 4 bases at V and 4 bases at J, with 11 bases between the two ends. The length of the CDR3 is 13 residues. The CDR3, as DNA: TGCAGCGTTGGGGTACAGGAGGGAAACACCATATATTTT. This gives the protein CSVGVQEGNTIYF.

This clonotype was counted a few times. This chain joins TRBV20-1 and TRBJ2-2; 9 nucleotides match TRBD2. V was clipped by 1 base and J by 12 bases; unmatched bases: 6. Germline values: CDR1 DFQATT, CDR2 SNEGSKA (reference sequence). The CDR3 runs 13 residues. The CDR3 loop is CSARGERGVQLFF. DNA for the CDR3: TGCAGTGCTAGAGGGGAGCGGGGGGTGCAGCTGTTTTTT.

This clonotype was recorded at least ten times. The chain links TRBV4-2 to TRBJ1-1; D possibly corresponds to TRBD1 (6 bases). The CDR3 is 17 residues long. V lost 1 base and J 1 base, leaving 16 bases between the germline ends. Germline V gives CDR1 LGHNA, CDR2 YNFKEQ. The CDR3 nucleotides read TGTGCCAGCAGCCAAGCAATACAGGGTATGTGGAACACTGAAGCTTTCTTT. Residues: CASSQAIQGMWNTEAFF.

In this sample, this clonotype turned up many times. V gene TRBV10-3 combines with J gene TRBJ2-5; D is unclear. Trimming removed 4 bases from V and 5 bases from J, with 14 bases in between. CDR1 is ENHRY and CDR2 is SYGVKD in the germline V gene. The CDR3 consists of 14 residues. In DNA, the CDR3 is TGTGCCATCAGTGGGACGGAGATTGGGGAGACCCAGTACTTC. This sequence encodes CAISGTEIGETQYF.

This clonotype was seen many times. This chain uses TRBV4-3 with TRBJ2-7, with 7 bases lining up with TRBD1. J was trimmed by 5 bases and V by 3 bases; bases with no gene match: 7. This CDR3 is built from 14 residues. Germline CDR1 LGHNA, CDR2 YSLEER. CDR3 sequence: CASSQRGQEDEQYF. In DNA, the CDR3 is TGCGCCAGCAGCCAGAGAGGACAGGAGGACGAGCAGTACTTC.

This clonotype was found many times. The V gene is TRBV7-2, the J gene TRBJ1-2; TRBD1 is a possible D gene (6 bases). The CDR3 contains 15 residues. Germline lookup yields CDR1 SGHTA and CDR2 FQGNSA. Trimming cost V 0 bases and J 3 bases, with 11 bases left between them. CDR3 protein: CASSLAQGHYYGYTF. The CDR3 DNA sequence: TGTGCCAGCAGCTTAGCTCAGGGGCACTACTATGGCTACACCTTC.